Listed here is a single TCR beta chain. The CDR3 loop spans 14 amino acids. The germline V gene has CDR1 MNHEY and CDR2 SMNVEV (reference sequence). Trimming at V came to 8 bases and at J to 4 bases, leaving 10 bases not matched to a gene. As handled by the study authors: Counts of nucleated cells, estimated from reference gene primer amplification, were obtained. TCRdb keeps only in-frame clones here, not all; method: immunoSEQ multiplex PCR. V and J calls and clone size are those listed in that table; D and trimming were worked out from the DNA. The table includes some 150,000 clones, approximately 85% detected once. Enrolment of Seattle patients took place during active infection, and they were followed longitudinally. This entry belongs to a study of blood T cell repertoires in COVID-19. Study overall: There were acute and convalescent COVID-19 samples, and they came from the United States, Italy and Spain. PBMCs, B-cell-depleted T cells, or T cells were the source of the cDNA or gDNA that made up the material.

The sequencing input was peripheral blood. The chain combines TRBV27 with TRBJ2-7; 8 bases align to TRBD1. The sequence derives from a man aged 55 to 70 with COVID-19, enrolled during active disease. CDR3 DNA sequence: TGTGCCAGCGCCGAGGCAGGGGGCTCGTACGAGCAGTACTTC. It yields the protein CASAEAGGSYEQYF.